These T cell receptor beta chains were read from a single sample in a study of post-analysis software for immune sequencing data. TCRdb called the PCR reads again in MiXCR, with one record for every CDR3 protein. Here the sample spans about 430,000 distinct CDR3 sequences, about 39% being singletons. Source material: blood. The receptors come from a girl under 10 years old with multiple sclerosis. Each CDR3 is given with its conserved first and last residue. Each record gives: V gene, J gene, D gene, clone size, CDR3 protein, CDR3 DNA. The D gene is left open where the match is weak. Where a row states a size, it is once, few, many or the class of an expanded clone; other rows omit it.

v_gene: TRBV29-1
j_gene: TRBJ1-2
d_gene: -
abundance: few
CDR3aa: CSVEDRGSYNYGYTF
CDR3nt: TGCAGCGTTGAAGATCGCGGGTCCTACAACTATGGCTACACCTTC

v_gene: TRBV20-1
j_gene: TRBJ2-7
d_gene: -
abundance: -
CDR3aa: CSAAPQGMGYEQYF
CDR3nt: TGCAGTGCGGCCCCCCAGGGGATGGGCTACGAGCAGTACTTC

v_gene: TRBV29-1
j_gene: TRBJ2-7
d_gene: -
abundance: few
CDR3aa: CSVDSPDSSYEQYF
CDR3nt: TGCAGCGTTGATTCTCCGGACTCTTCCTACGAGCAGTACTTC

v_gene: TRBV5-1
j_gene: TRBJ2-7
d_gene: -
abundance: -
CDR3aa: CASSHKGQLEQYF
CDR3nt: TGCGCCAGCAGCCACAAAGGACAGCTCGAGCAGTACTTC

v_gene: TRBV5-1
j_gene: TRBJ2-1
d_gene: -
abundance: few
CDR3aa: CASSGTGGGFSYNEQFF
CDR3nt: TGCGCCAGCAGCGGAACAGGTGGGGGTTTTTCCTACAATGAGCAGTTCTTC

v_gene: TRBV7-3
j_gene: TRBJ1-1
d_gene: TRBD1
abundance: -
CDR3aa: CASSPQGVWTEAFF
CDR3nt: TGTGCCAGCAGCCCACAGGGGGTTTGGACTGAAGCTTTCTTT

v_gene: TRBV7-8
j_gene: TRBJ2-5
d_gene: -
abundance: few
CDR3aa: CASSLVQGLETQYF
CDR3nt: TGTGCCAGCAGCTTAGTACAGGGCCTGGAGACCCAGTACTTC

v_gene: TRBV5-6
j_gene: TRBJ2-3
d_gene: -
abundance: many
CDR3aa: CASSGAYSEDTQYF
CDR3nt: TGTGCCAGCAGCGGAGCCTATAGCGAAGATACGCAGTATTTT

v_gene: TRBV18
j_gene: TRBJ2-4
d_gene: TRBD1
abundance: few
CDR3aa: CASSPPTGTVKNIQYF
CDR3nt: TGTGCCAGCTCACCACCCACCGGGACAGTTAAAAACATTCAGTACTTC

v_gene: TRBV5-6
j_gene: TRBJ2-5
d_gene: -
abundance: few
CDR3aa: CASSFPRETQYF
CDR3nt: TGTGCCAGCAGCTTCCCGCGGGAGACCCAGTACTTC

v_gene: TRBV5-1
j_gene: TRBJ1-5
d_gene: -
abundance: few
CDR3aa: CASSLYGNSNQPQHF
CDR3nt: TGCGCCAGCAGCTTGTACGGGAATAGCAATCAGCCCCAGCATTTT

v_gene: TRBV27
j_gene: TRBJ2-3
d_gene: -
abundance: -
CDR3aa: CASSPLYRPSTDTQYF
CDR3nt: TGTGCCAGCAGCCCCCTCTACCGCCCGAGCACAGATACGCAGTATTTT

v_gene: TRBV4-2
j_gene: TRBJ2-7
d_gene: -
abundance: few
CDR3aa: CASSQDAARRSYEQYF
CDR3nt: TGTGCCAGCAGCCAAGATGCTGCTAGGAGATCCTACGAGCAGTACTTC

v_gene: TRBV9
j_gene: TRBJ2-3
d_gene: TRBD2
abundance: few
CDR3aa: CASSASGGRGDTQYF
CDR3nt: TGTGCCAGCAGCGCGTCGGGAGGGCGCGGAGATACGCAGTATTTT